This T cell receptor beta chain was documented in a study of cytomegalovirus exposure and HLA in healthy donors. Study-level information: From 170 million or so T cells, an earlier analysis saw around 120 million unique TCR beta sequences. The study, taken as a whole, reports: Through in vitro validation, a few CMV-associated chains were shown to be specific for CMV antigens. Several of the most significant clusters were apparently associated with common viral pathogens in a later analysis.

The primer mix had 60 Vbeta and 13 Jbeta primers. TCRdb keeps only in-frame clones here, not all; method: immunoSEQ multiplex PCR. The sample comprises 90,000 to 150,000 clones, around three quarters of which are singletons, and roughly 3% rests with the top ten. V lost 3 bases, J lost 3 bases, and 5 bases stayed unmatched. The germline V gene encodes CDR1 GTSNPN and CDR2 SVGIG (reference sequence). The length of the CDR3 is 13 residues. With regard to this clone: Antigen unknown.

This chain uses TRBV30 with TRBJ2-7; 7 bases fit TRBD1. The sequenced sample was PBMCs. The TCR sequence derives from a female donor in good health and CMV-seronegative. The chain's CDR3 is CAWSTGQDYEQYF. DNA of the CDR3: TGTGCCTGGAGCACCGGACAGGACTACGAGCAGTACTTC.